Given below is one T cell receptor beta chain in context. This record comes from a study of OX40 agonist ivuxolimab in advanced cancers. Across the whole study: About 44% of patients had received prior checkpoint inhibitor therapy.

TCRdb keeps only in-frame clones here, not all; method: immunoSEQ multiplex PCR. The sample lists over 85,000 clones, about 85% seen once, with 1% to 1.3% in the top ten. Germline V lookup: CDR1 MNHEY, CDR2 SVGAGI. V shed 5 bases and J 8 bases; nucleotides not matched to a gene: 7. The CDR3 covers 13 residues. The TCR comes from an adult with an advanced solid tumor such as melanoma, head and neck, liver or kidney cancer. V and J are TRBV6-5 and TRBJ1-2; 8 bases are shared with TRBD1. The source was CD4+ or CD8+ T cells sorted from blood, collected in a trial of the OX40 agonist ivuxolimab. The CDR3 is CASSPQGAKGYTF. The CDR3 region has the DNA TGTGCCAGCAGTCCTCAGGGGGCGAAAGGCTACACCTTC.